This T cell receptor beta chain is drawn from a study of T cell changes during pregnancy in multiple sclerosis. With 4 bases removed from V and 4 bases from J, the gap between germline ends came to 11 bases. The CDR3 runs to 13 residues. CDR1 MNHNS and CDR2 SASEGT come from the germline V gene. Data came from immunoSEQ multiplex PCR; TCRdb stores just in-frame clones and leaves some out. The sample holds fewer than 80,000 clones; 85% to 95% are singletons and the top ten take roughly 0.13%. The sequencing used CD4+ T cells from peripheral blood mononuclear cells, collected after pregnancy. The chain links TRBV6-1 to TRBJ2-7; D ambiguous. The TCR comes from a female donor with multiple sclerosis, enrolled in a pregnancy study. In DNA form, the CDR3 reads TGTGCCAGCAGTGGATTCGGTGATTACGAGCAGTACTTC. Translation gives CASSGFGDYEQYF.